Listed below are T cell receptor beta chains from one sample, sequenced in a study of response to subunit inactivated influenza vaccine. Via MiXCR, TCRdb re-called the RT-PCR reads, giving one row per CDR3 protein. The data hold about 540,000 distinct CDR3 sequences, with 20% to 25% observed a single time. The sample was also linked to a second study, of T cells expressing NK-cell markers.

The sequences come from CD4+ T cells sorted from PBMCs, collected 11 to 12 days after vaccination. These receptors were obtained from a man aged 50-60 years who received an inactivated influenza vaccine. CDR3s include the opening cysteine and the closing phenylalanine or tryptophan. D genes are given only for firm matches. Some rows have no size entry. The others give once, few or many, or a class for an expanded clone.

D	V	J	size	CDR3	DNA
NA	TRBV20-1	TRBJ2-7	many	CSASQNEQYF	TGCAGTGCTAGCCAGAACGAGCAGTACTTC
NA	TRBV4-2	TRBJ2-1	few	CASSQEYSTEQFF	TGTGCCAGCAGCCAAGAGTATAGTACTGAGCAGTTCTTC
TRBD2	TRBV10-3	TRBJ2-5	NA	CAISSTSGAQETQYF	TGTGCCATCAGCTCAACTAGCGGGGCCCAAGAGACCCAGTACTTC
NA	TRBV28	TRBJ2-1	few	CASSFIQTSYSYNEQFF	TGTGCCAGCAGTTTTATCCAAACCTCATACTCCTACAATGAGCAGTTCTTC
NA	TRBV11-3	TRBJ2-3	few	CASSSSSTDTQYF	TGTGCCAGCAGCTCCTCGAGCACAGATACGCAGTATTTT
TRBD2	TRBV4-2	TRBJ2-2	few	CASSPRLAGEESGELFF	TGTGCCAGCAGCCCCCGACTAGCGGGAGAGGAAAGCGGGGAGCTGTTTTTT
TRBD2	TRBV15	TRBJ2-7	many	CATSQVAGPYEQYF	TGTGCCACTTCCCAGGTAGCGGGACCCTACGAGCAGTACTTC
TRBD2	TRBV5-1	TRBJ2-5	NA	CASSRSRSSGGAQETQYF	TGCGCCAGCAGCCGAAGTAGATCTAGCGGGGGGGCTCAAGAGACCCAGTACTTC
NA	TRBV20-1	TRBJ1-5	NA	CSARKSGAVRSNQPQHF	TGCAGTGCTAGAAAGTCAGGGGCAGTGCGTAGCAATCAGCCCCAGCATTTT
NA	TRBV6-2/TRBV6-3	TRBJ1-1	NA	CASRGAGYGTEAFF	TGTGCCAGCAGGGGGGCAGGGTATGGTACTGAAGCTTTCTTT
NA	TRBV9	TRBJ2-1	NA	CASSQSQGNEQFF	TGTGCCAGCAGCCAGTCCCAGGGAAATGAGCAGTTCTTC
TRBD1	TRBV12-3/TRBV12-4	TRBJ1-1	NA	CASSLPGGRNTEAFF	TGTGCCAGCAGTTTACCAGGGGGCAGGAACACTGAAGCTTTCTTT
NA	TRBV11-2	TRBJ2-5	NA	CASSFQGRTQETQYF	TGTGCCAGCAGCTTCCAAGGGAGGACCCAAGAGACCCAGTACTTC
NA	TRBV7-2	TRBJ1-1	NA	CASSLPGMANTEAFF	TGTGCCAGCAGCTTACCAGGGATGGCGAACACTGAAGCTTTCTTT
TRBD1	TRBV12-3/TRBV12-4	TRBJ2-7	NA	CASTQTGEYAEQYF	TGTGCCAGCACCCAGACAGGGGAGTACGCCGAGCAGTACTTC
NA	TRBV6-1	TRBJ1-5	few	CASSRGVLESNQPQHF	TGTGCCAGCAGTCGAGGGGTGTTGGAAAGCAATCAGCCCCAGCATTTT
NA	TRBV6-2/TRBV6-3	TRBJ1-1	few	CASSYSRKGWTEAFF	TGTGCCAGCAGTTACTCTAGGAAGGGGTGGACTGAAGCTTTCTTT
NA	TRBV4-1	TRBJ2-5	NA	CASSHQGKETQYF	TGCGCCAGCAGCCACCAGGGGAAAGAGACCCAGTACTTC
NA	TRBV10-3	TRBJ1-4	NA	CAIRSQGTNEKLFF	TGTGCCATCAGAAGCCAGGGTACTAATGAAAAACTGTTTTTT
NA	TRBV16	TRBJ1-3	NA	CASSQSGSRSTIYF	TGTGCCAGCAGCCAATCTGGGTCGCGGAGCACCATATATTTT
TRBD1	TRBV29-1	TRBJ2-7	NA	CSVEDPGGHEQYF	TGCAGCGTTGAAGACCCAGGGGGACACGAGCAGTACTTC
NA	TRBV6-2/TRBV6-3	TRBJ2-7	NA	CASSRRRGNEQYF	TGTGCCAGCAGCCGGCGAAGAGGGAACGAGCAGTACTTC
NA	TRBV20-1	TRBJ1-6	few	CSAHRAPRVDLHF	TGCAGTGCCCACCGGGCCCCTAGGGTAGATCTCCACTTT
NA	TRBV5-1	TRBJ2-2	NA	CASSLGGAARAGELFF	TGCGCCAGCAGCTTGGGGGGGGCTGCACGGGCCGGGGAGCTGTTTTTT
NA	TRBV6-2/TRBV6-3	TRBJ2-5	few	CASSGPAQETQYF	TGTGCCAGCAGTGGACCCGCCCAGGAGACCCAGTACTTC
NA	TRBV6-4	TRBJ2-1	NA	CASSGGRNNEQFF	TGTGCCAGCAGTGGTGGAAGAAACAATGAGCAGTTCTTC
NA	TRBV11-3	TRBJ2-3	NA	CASSNSPTTDTQYF	TGTGCCAGCAGCAACAGTCCGACCACAGATACGCAGTATTTT
TRBD2	TRBV11-3	TRBJ2-1	few	CASSPRLAGPNNEQFF	TGTGCCAGCAGCCCGCGACTAGCGGGACCGAACAATGAGCAGTTCTTC
NA	TRBV5-1	TRBJ2-3	few	CASSPPLTDTQYF	TGCGCCAGCAGCCCACCTTTAACAGATACGCAGTATTTT
NA	TRBV6-2/TRBV6-3	TRBJ1-5	few	CASSYFGTYNQPQHF	TGTGCCAGCAGTTACTTCGGGACCTACAATCAGCCCCAGCATTTT
NA	TRBV20-1	TRBJ1-1	many	CSARVATSLAFF	TGCAGTGCTAGAGTAGCGACAAGTCTAGCTTTCTTT
NA	TRBV28	TRBJ1-4	few	CASSFRLSGAEKLFF	TGTGCCAGCAGTTTTCGGCTAAGTGGTGCTGAAAAACTGTTTTTT
NA	TRBV9	TRBJ1-6	NA	CASSVTGGNSPLHF	TGTGCCAGCAGCGTAACCGGGGGCAATTCACCCCTCCACTTT
TRBD2	TRBV29-1	TRBJ2-3	NA	CSTHGRGTDTQYF	TGCAGTACCCATGGGAGGGGCACAGATACGCAGTATTTT
TRBD2	TRBV11-2	TRBJ2-1	NA	CASSTTLAGGEQFF	TGTGCCAGCAGCACCACACTAGCGGGAGGCGAGCAGTTCTTC
TRBD1	TRBV5-1	TRBJ1-6	NA	CASSADRTNSPLHF	TGCGCCAGCAGCGCGGACAGGACTAATTCACCCCTCCACTTT
NA	TRBV7-3	TRBJ2-2	NA	CASSLTGDAGELFF	TGTGCCAGCAGCTTAACGGGTGATGCCGGGGAGCTGTTTTTT
NA	TRBV15	TRBJ2-1	few	CATSRDRTRFDRSYNEQFF	TGTGCCACCAGCAGAGATCGAACAAGGTTCGATCGGTCCTACAATGAGCAGTTCTTC
NA	TRBV7-2	TRBJ2-5	once	CASQLTVAQETQYF	TGTGCCAGTCAACTAACGGTGGCCCAAGAGACCCAGTACTTC
NA	TRBV29-1	TRBJ2-7	many	CSAGTSPNEQYF	TGCAGCGCCGGGACGTCACCTAACGAGCAGTACTTC
NA	TRBV5-4	TRBJ2-7	NA	CASSMGPYEQYF	TGTGCCAGCAGCATGGGGCCCTACGAGCAGTACTTC